Following are 26 T cell receptor beta chains from one sample sequenced in a study of T cells in Graves' hyperthyroidism and ophthalmopathy. RNA transcripts served as the template for amplifying TCR beta CDR3 regions. HTBI primers were employed in a first-round RT-PCR of the TCR CDR3. TCRdb passed the multiplex PCR reads through MiXCR, listing each CDR3 protein once. This sample carries hundreds of thousands of distinct CDR3 sequences, 45% of them seen once, and the ten largest clones take about 7.7%. Sequenced sample: peripheral blood or thyroid tissue (not recorded which). Receptor source: an adult man with Graves' disease, either hyperthyroidism or ophthalmopathy (not recorded which).

This chain joins TRBV2 and TRBJ1-1, with 7 bases aligning to TRBD1. J gave up 3 bases and V 5 bases, and 9 bases lay outside the gene matches. The CDR3 totals 15 residues. Germline loops: CDR1 SNHLY, CDR2 FYNNEI. The CDR3 region is CASSYWRQGDTEAFF. CDR3 nucleotide sequence: TGTGCCAGCAGTTACTGGCGGCAGGGGGACACTGAAGCTTTCTTT.

This clonotype was picked up a small number of times. The genes are TRBV4-1 and TRBJ2-7, with 9 nucleotides matching TRBD1. The CDR3 length is 16 residues. Germline V gene sequence: CDR1 MGHRA, CDR2 YSYEKL. V lost 0 bases to trimming and J lost 5 bases; unmatched junction nucleotides: 8. CDR3 sequence: CASSQEGGQGRHEQYF. CDR3 sequence (DNA): TGCGCCAGCAGCCAAGAAGGCGGACAGGGGCGGCACGAGCAGTACTTC.

This chain joins TRBV7-8 and TRBJ1-2; maybe TRBD1 (6 bases). Germline V lookup: CDR1 SGHVS, CDR2 FQNEAQ. V lost 3 bases, J lost 6 bases, and 20 bases lay in between. This CDR3 spans 16 amino acids. The CDR3 here is CASSFDRFIPLNGYTF. DNA for the CDR3: TGTGCCAGCAGCTTCGACAGGTTCATACCATTAAATGGCTACACCTTC.

A single count supports this clonotype. The rearrangement links TRBV11-2 to TRBJ2-7; TRBD1 agrees at 7 bases. This CDR3 comprises 14 residues. Germline values: CDR1 SGHAT, CDR2 FQNNGV. V was clipped by 5 bases and J by 2 bases; unmatched bases: 6. This chain's CDR3 is CASSETGTAYEQYF. In DNA, the CDR3 is TGTGCCAGCAGCGAGACCGGGACAGCCTACGAGCAGTACTTC.

This clonotype was detected a few times. The chain joins TRBV19 to TRBJ1-1; D call uncertain. V lost 4 bases to trimming and J lost 1 base, with 7 bases between them. The CDR3 covers 13 residues. The germline CDR1 and CDR2 sequences are LNHDA and SQIVND (reference sequence). The CDR3 bases are TGTGCCAGTAGTAACGCTCCGAACACTGAAGCTTTCTTT. This sequence encodes CASSNAPNTEAFF.

This clonotype has at least ten counts. The chain carries TRBV10-3 and TRBJ2-2; D unresolved. Between the trimmed V and J ends, which lost 0 bases and 5 bases, there was a span of 7 bases. The CDR3 has 14 amino acids. The germline CDR1 and CDR2 sequences are ENHRY and SYGVKD. CDR3: CAISESGRTGELFF. The CDR3 bases are TGTGCCATCAGTGAGTCGGGCAGGACCGGGGAGCTGTTTTTT.

The chain recombines TRBV20-1 with TRBJ2-7; 10 bases agree with TRBD1. With 0 bases clipped from V and 0 bases from J, the junction kept 8 bases outside the gene matches. Looked up from germline, CDR1 is DFQATT and CDR2 is SNEGSKA (reference sequence). The CDR3 consists of 17 residues. The CDR3: CSAREGTGVSSSYEQYF. In DNA form, the CDR3 reads TGCAGTGCTAGAGAGGGGACAGGGGTCTCGAGCTCCTACGAGCAGTACTTC.

The V and J genes are TRBV7-9 and TRBJ2-2; D possibly uses TRBD1 or TRBD2 (5 bases each). The length of the CDR3 is 13 residues. Per germline, CDR1 SEHNR and CDR2 FQNEAQ (reference sequence). The germline V and J ends were trimmed by 5 bases and 6 bases, with 10 bases remaining between them. Written as DNA, the CDR3 is TGTGCCAGCAGCGATCGGGACGCCGGGGAGCTGTTTTTT. This sequence encodes CASSDRDAGELFF.

This clonotype was observed at least ten times. V and J are TRBV29-1 and TRBJ1-3, with unresolved D. V shed 7 bases and J shed 2 bases, with 9 bases lying between them. Germline V lookup: CDR1 SQVTM, CDR2 ANQGSEA. The CDR3 has 12 residues. CDR3 sequence reads: CSAGKAGNTIYF. The CDR3 nucleotides read TGCAGCGCTGGGAAGGCTGGAAACACCATATATTTT.

In the case of this clonotype: A read error may explain this, as a much larger clone is one base away. The rearrangement uses TRBV10-3 and TRBJ2-5; D perhaps matches TRBD1 (7 bases). The CDR3 spans 14 residues. V was shortened by 6 bases and J by 6 bases, with 17 bases between the two germline ends. Germline CDR1 and CDR2: ENHRY and SYGVKD. CDR3 DNA: TGTGCCATCAGCGGGAGACAGGGCAGGCAGACCCAGTACTTC. It is translated as CAISGRQGRQTQYF.

The genes are TRBV25-1 and TRBJ2-7, with D unclear. Trimming removed 6 bases at V and 5 bases at J, with 17 bases between. The CDR3 contains 14 residues. Per the germline V gene, CDR1 is MGHDK and CDR2 is SYGVNS. This CDR3 is CASSQEVQSDEQYF. The CDR3 DNA reads TGTGCCAGCAGCCAAGAAGTACAGTCTGACGAGCAGTACTTC.

About this clonotype: One base away lies a much larger clone, so this may be a sequencing read error. The CDR3 ends on some other residue instead of the conserved phenylalanine or tryptophan, so this is likely a read error. CDR3 protein: CASSLVGHSVAFC. The CDR3 coding sequence is TGTGCCAGCAGCTTAGTGGGGCATTCAGTGGCTTTCTGT. The rearrangement uses TRBV7-9 and TRBJ1-1; weak D call: TRBD1 (5 bases). Trimming stripped 1 base from V and 11 bases from J, with 14 bases between. Germline loops: CDR1 SEHNR, CDR2 FQNEAQ (reference sequence). The CDR3 is made up of 13 amino acids.

As regards this clonotype: One end of the junction does not line up with germline, which may come from a read error. The chain combines TRBV10-3 with TRBJ1-5; no firm D call. The V gene's germline CDR1 is ENHRY and CDR2 SYGVKD. This CDR3 has 15 residues. The CDR3 nucleotides read TGTGCCACCAGTGACCCGCATACGGGAGGTCAGCCCCAGCATTTT. This codes for CATSDPHTGGQPQHF.

The gene calls are TRBV11-2 and TRBJ2-7; TRBD2 might be the D (10 bases). Trimming left V 5 bases short and J 3 bases short, with 23 bases between. CDR3 length: 17 amino acids. Germline V gene data show CDR1 as SGHAT and CDR2 as FQNNGV. The CDR3 region is CASSPAGTGTSVYEQYF. In DNA form, the CDR3 reads TGTGCCAGCAGCCCTGCCGGGACAGGGACTAGCGTCTACGAGCAGTACTTC.

V and J are TRBV28 and TRBJ2-7; the match to TRBD2 covers 11 bases. After removal of 7 bases from V and 2 bases from J, the junction contained 1 base not matched to a gene. This CDR3 spans 13 amino acids. Looked up from germline, CDR1 is MDHEN and CDR2 is SYDVKM. CDR3 coding DNA: TGTGCCAGCATAGCGGGGGGGCCCTACGAGCAGTACTTC. This codes for CASIAGGPYEQYF.

In this sample, this clonotype turned up many times. The CDR3 region is CASSPGLAAYEQYF. The CDR3 DNA is TGTGCCAGCAGCCCCGGACTAGCAGCCTACGAGCAGTACTTC. The gene calls are TRBV7-9 and TRBJ2-7; 8 bases are shared with TRBD2. CDR3 length: 14 amino acids. J was trimmed by 2 bases and V by 5 bases; bases with no gene match: 5. Germline CDR1 reads SEHNR; CDR2 reads FQNEAQ (reference sequence).

CDR3 residues: CASSLDRARNTEAFF. The CDR3 DNA follows: TGTGCCAGCAGCCTCGACAGGGCTCGGAACACTGAAGCTTTCTTT. The J gene is TRBJ1-1, the V gene TRBV25-1, with 7 nucleotides matching TRBD1. The germline V gene has CDR1 MGHDK and CDR2 SYGVNS. The CDR3 runs to 15 residues. Unmatched junction bases numbered 8, after V lost 6 bases and J lost 1 base.

This clonotype was seen ten or more times. The chain couples TRBV10-2 to TRBJ1-1; D unresolved. The germline V gene encodes CDR1 WSHSY and CDR2 SAAADI. V shed 3 bases and J shed 8 bases, with 10 bases lying between them. The CDR3 length is 12 residues. CDR3 region: CASSEFEEEAFF. The CDR3 DNA is TGCGCCAGCAGTGAATTCGAAGAGGAAGCTTTCTTT.

This clonotype was recorded once. V usage is TRBV10-3 and J usage is TRBJ1-6, with unresolved D. The V end was cut by 7 bases, the J end by 7 bases, with 11 bases between. The CDR3 has 13 amino acids. CDR1 is ENHRY, CDR2 SYGVKD, per germline. CDR3 region: CAINQNENSPLHF. For the CDR3, the DNA is TGTGCCATCAACCAAAATGAGAATTCACCCCTCCACTTT.

This chain connects TRBV2 to TRBJ2-7; 9 positions match TRBD2. The germline CDR1 and CDR2 sequences are SNHLY and FYNNEI. After removal of 2 bases from V and 3 bases from J, the junction contained 11 bases not matched to a gene. CDR3 size: 17 residues. CDR3 loop: CASSERLAGSLVYEQYF. CDR3 bases: TGTGCCAGCAGTGAACGGCTAGCGGGGAGTTTAGTCTACGAGCAGTACTTC.

This clonotype occurred many times. This chain uses TRBV7-9 with TRBJ2-7, with a possible D match to TRBD1 (5 bases). The V gene lost 0 bases and the J gene lost 0 bases, with 6 bases spanning the gap. The CDR3 spans 14 residues. In germline, CDR1 is SEHNR, CDR2 FQNEAQ (reference sequence). The CDR3 reads CASSLARGSYEQYF. The CDR3 coding sequence is TGTGCCAGCAGCTTAGCTAGGGGCTCCTACGAGCAGTACTTC.

A few counts support this clonotype. The chain couples TRBV2 to TRBJ1-1; D is perhaps TRBD1 (6 bases). The CDR3 totals 14 residues. The germline gives CDR1 SNHLY, CDR2 FYNNEI. V shed 3 bases and J shed 5 bases, with 13 bases lying between them. CDR3 sequence: CASSDKGGTTEAFF. CDR3 DNA sequence: TGTGCCAGCAGTGATAAGGGGGGCACTACTGAAGCTTTCTTT.

The CDR3, as DNA: TGTGCCAGCAGACGACACCTTCTCCCAGCTTTCTTT. It encodes CASRRHLLPAFF. V is TRBV5-5 and J is TRBJ1-1; D unresolved. Germline V gives CDR1 SGHKS, CDR2 YYEKEE (reference sequence). Trimming removed 5 bases at V and 10 bases at J, with 15 bases between. CDR3 length equals 12 residues. The full variable domain, its missing parts supplied by reference TRBV5-5 and TRBJ1-1, is DAGVTQSPTHLIKTRGQQVTLRCSPISGHKSVSWYQQVLGQGPQFIFQYYEKEERGRGNFPDRFSARQFPNYSSELNVNALLLGDSALYLCASRRHLLPAFFGQGTRLTVV.

The rearrangement joins TRBV24-1 to TRBJ2-5; D is ambiguous. Trimming stripped 11 bases from V and 5 bases from J, with 14 bases between. The germline V gene has CDR1 KGHDR and CDR2 SFDVKD. The CDR3 runs 12 residues. The CDR3 loop is CASVRWAETQYF. The CDR3 nucleotides are TGTGCCAGCGTTCGCTGGGCGGAGACCCAGTACTTC.

The V call is TRBV20-1, the J call TRBJ2-2; the D is unclear. This CDR3 contains 14 residues. CDR1 DFQATT and CDR2 SNEGSKA come from the germline V gene (reference sequence). V was cut by 0 bases and J by 7 bases, with 12 bases left in between. The CDR3 region is CSARDRPYGGELFF. The CDR3 nucleotides are TGCAGTGCTAGAGACAGGCCCTACGGCGGGGAGCTGTTTTTT.

In this sample, this clonotype turned up a few times. This sequence joins TRBV12-5 and TRBJ1-2; D gene unclear. Germline V CDR1 and CDR2: LGHNT, FRNRAP. The CDR3 totals 11 residues. Trimming left V 2 bases short and J 6 bases short, with 4 bases between. In DNA, the CDR3 is TGTGCTAGTGGTTTGACAGATGGCTACACCTTC. Translating it yields CASGLTDGYTF.